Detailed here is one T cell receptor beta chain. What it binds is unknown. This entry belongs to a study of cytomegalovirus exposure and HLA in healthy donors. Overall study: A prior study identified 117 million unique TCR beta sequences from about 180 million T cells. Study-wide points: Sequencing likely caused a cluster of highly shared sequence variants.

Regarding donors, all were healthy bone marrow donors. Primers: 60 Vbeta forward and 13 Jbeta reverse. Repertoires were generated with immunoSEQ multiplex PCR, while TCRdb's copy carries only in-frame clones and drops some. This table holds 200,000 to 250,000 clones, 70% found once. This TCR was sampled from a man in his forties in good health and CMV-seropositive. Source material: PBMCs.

In DNA form, the CDR3 reads TGCGCCAGCAGCCTGGGACTAGCGGTGGCCTACGAGCAGTACTTC. It is translated as CASSLGLAVAYEQYF. The chain employs TRBV4-1 and TRBJ2-7; TRBD2 aligns across 11 bases. V lost 4 bases and J lost 2; bases outside the gene matches: 4. In germline, CDR1 is MGHRA, CDR2 YSYEKL. This CDR3 is 15 amino acids long.